The sequence of this T cell receptor beta chain was determined in a study of CD8 T cells in ankylosing spondylitis. Whole-study results and caveats: Seven to nine highly homologous variants formed a TCR beta motif that appeared characteristic of ankylosing spondylitis blood. Prior literature has documented some motif variants in synovial fluid and blood from reactive arthritis.

The CDR3 is 17 residues long. This clonotype was recorded once. As yet, its antigen is unknown. Relative to the germline gene, one junction end is altered; a read error may explain this. Quantitative molecular-barcoded 5'-RACE generated the TCR beta libraries. Using its own MiXCR run on the 5' RACE reads, TCRdb lists one record per CDR3 protein. Among approximately 400,000 distinct CDR3 sequences listed, roughly a quarter were seen once. This clonotype was sampled from a male donor with ankylosing spondylitis. Material: blood, either unsorted or a sorted T cell fraction (not recorded which). This sequence joins TRBV12-3 or TRBV12-4 and TRBJ2-1; 10 nucleotides align to TRBD2. The CDR3 sequence: CARSKAGGAPRYNEQFF. The CDR3 nucleotides are TGTGCCCGCAGCAAAGCGGGAGGGGCACCAAGGTACAATGAGCAGTTCTTC.